One and the same sample provided the 11 T cell receptor beta chains below, sequenced in a study of cytomegalovirus exposure and HLA in healthy donors. Researchers ran the PCR with 60 Vbeta and 13 Jbeta primers. Sequencing was performed with immunoSEQ multiplex PCR; in TCRdb, only in-frame clones are kept and a portion is missing. The sample lists 130,000 to 150,000 clones, about two thirds seen once, with under 2% in the top ten. Input material: PBMCs. The source is a woman between 18 and 29 years old in good health and CMV-seronegative.

This rearrangement joins TRBV7-9 to TRBJ2-3; TRBD2 matches 12 bases. This CDR3 is built from 19 residues. Germline CDR1 SEHNR, CDR2 FQNEAQ (reference sequence). Trimming removed 2 bases from V and 0 bases from J; junction bases left unmatched: 9. The CDR3 region is CASSLLAGGGDPSTDTQYF. The CDR3 DNA reads TGTGCCAGCAGCTTACTAGCGGGAGGGGGAGACCCTAGCACAGATACGCAGTATTTT.

The J gene is TRBJ1-3, the V gene TRBV19; 7 bases map to TRBD1. The CDR3 runs to 14 residues. Trimming cost V 9 bases and J 0 bases; bases outside gene matches: 5. The germline CDR1 and CDR2 sequences are LNHDA and SQIVND (reference sequence). Written as DNA, the CDR3 is TGTGCCAGCTTGGACAGGAGCTCTGGAAACACCATATATTTT. This translates into CASLDRSSGNTIYF.

This clone occurred a few times. The rearrangement uses TRBV27 and TRBJ2-1; TRBD2 agrees at 13 bases. V shed 7 bases, J shed 2 bases, and the junction held 14 bases outside the gene matches. Germline V gives CDR1 MNHEY, CDR2 SMNVEV (reference sequence). This CDR3 is 19 amino acids long. The CDR3 loop is CASINRGPGLAGTYNEQFF. The DNA for the CDR3 is TGTGCCAGCATTAATCGAGGCCCGGGACTAGCGGGGACCTACAATGAGCAGTTCTTC.

CDR3 coding DNA: TGCAGCGTTGAGACCCAAGACAGGGCTGGCTACACCTTC. Its translation is CSVETQDRAGYTF. The gene calls are TRBV29-1 and TRBJ1-2; 7 bases agree with TRBD1. CDR1 SQVTM and CDR2 ANQGSEA come from the germline V gene. The junction had 8 bases not matched to a gene; V was cut back by 3 bases and J by 7 bases. This CDR3 has 13 amino acids.

The chain recombines TRBV4-1 with TRBJ2-7; tentatively, D is TRBD1 (5 bases). The CDR3 spans 16 residues. Trimming removed 1 base from V and 0 bases from J, with 13 bases in between. In germline, CDR1 is MGHRA, CDR2 YSYEKL. CDR3 nucleotide sequence: TGCGCCAGCAGCCAAGTACACGGACATTTCTCCTACGAGCAGTACTTC. It encodes CASSQVHGHFSYEQYF.

This CDR3 is CASSPEAAVNYGYTF. In DNA form, the CDR3 reads TGTGCCAGCAGCCCTGAGGCCGCTGTGAACTATGGCTACACCTTC. The chain uses TRBV7-9 and TRBJ1-2, with D unclear. This CDR3 has 15 amino acids. From germline, CDR1 is SEHNR and CDR2 FQNEAQ (reference sequence). V was cut by 5 bases and J by 2 bases, with 15 bases left in between.

The J gene is TRBJ2-3, the V gene TRBV27; 7 bases are a match to TRBD1. J lost 3 bases, V lost 1 base, and 4 bases had no gene match. The CDR3 length is 15 residues. Germline CDR1 and CDR2: MNHEY and SMNVEV (reference sequence). CDR3 bases: TGTGCCAGCAGTTTATGGGCAGGGGGTACAGATACGCAGTATTTT. This gives the protein CASSLWAGGTDTQYF.

J is TRBJ2-7 and V is TRBV5-6; 11 bases are a match to TRBD2. V was pared by 4 bases and J by 5 bases, with 5 bases of the junction left unmatched. This CDR3 spans 14 amino acids. The germline gives CDR1 SGHDT, CDR2 YYEEEE. CDR3 amino acids: CASSPGLAVHEQYV. As DNA, the CDR3 is TGTGCCAGCAGCCCGGGACTAGCGGTCCACGAGCAGTACGTC.

The chain combines TRBV4-1 with TRBJ2-7; D is perhaps TRBD2 (5 bases). The CDR3 contains 15 residues. The germline V and J ends were trimmed by 4 bases and 4 bases, with 17 bases remaining between them. The germline V gene encodes CDR1 MGHRA and CDR2 YSYEKL. The CDR3 coding sequence is TGCGCCAGCAGCCCCCTTGGCGGTTCGGGGTACGAGCAGTACTTC. This sequence encodes CASSPLGGSGYEQYF.

This clone was detected only a few times. CDR3 region: CASSQRARRDQETQYF. For the CDR3, the DNA is TGTGCCAGCAGTCAAAGAGCCCGGAGGGACCAAGAGACCCAGTACTTC. This rearrangement joins TRBV2 to TRBJ2-5; a weak D match, TRBD2 (6 bases). Germline-derived CDR1 and CDR2 are SNHLY and FYNNEI. The CDR3 consists of 16 residues. Trimming stripped 5 bases from V and 0 bases from J, with 16 bases between.

The chain employs TRBV4-1 and TRBJ2-6; 10 nucleotides align to TRBD1. Trimming cost V 4 bases and J 5 bases; bases outside gene matches: 5. This CDR3 has 16 amino acids. Germline lookup yields CDR1 MGHRA and CDR2 YSYEKL. Written as DNA, the CDR3 is TGCGCCAGCAGCCCGGGACAGGGGTCTAGGGCCAACGTCCTGACTTTC. Amino acids: CASSPGQGSRANVLTF.